The sequence of this T cell receptor beta chain was determined in a study of metastatic and nonmetastatic thyroid tumors. Across the whole study: Thyroid patients, malignant and benign, had repertoires compared across blood and tumor or nodule tissue.

Trimming removed 6 bases from V and 0 bases from J, with 15 bases in between. Germline values: CDR1 MDHEN, CDR2 SYDVKM. This CDR3 spans 16 amino acids. This clone has at least ten counts. The antigen is undetermined. Patients had received no treatment of any kind before thyroid surgery. TCRdb re-called the PCR reads with MiXCR. The sample lists about 21,000 clones, 15% to 20% seen once, with under 25% in the top ten. Study conclusions and caveats: A significant increase in TCR beta diversity was reportedly seen in malignant thyroid tumors relative to benign nodules, in blood and tumor.

The chain combines TRBV28 with TRBJ2-4, with D uncertain. This clonotype was obtained from a male donor with papillary thyroid cancer or a benign thyroid nodule (not recorded which). Some clones in this sample may be carry-over from other donors' samples. The source material was blood. This chain's CDR3 is CASSHMLGLAKNIQYF. The CDR3 DNA follows: TGTGCCAGCAGCCACATGTTGGGTCTAGCCAAAAACATTCAGTACTTC.